This TCR beta chain comes out of a study of patients and donors after allogeneic stem cell transplantation. TCRdb used MiXCR to reprocess the RT-PCR reads, holding one entry per CDR3 protein. The sample lists 190,000 or so distinct CDR3 sequences; 38% were seen once. This CDR3 has 14 residues. The ends were cut back, 0 bases at V and 8 bases at J, with 14 bases in the middle. Germline-derived CDR1 and CDR2 are SGDLS and YYNGEE. V and J are TRBV9 and TRBJ2-5; D unclear. The sample comprised blood, either unsorted or a sorted T cell fraction (not recorded which). The sequence was collected from a human donor who was either an allogeneic HSCT recipient or a stem cell or donor lymphocyte infusion donor (not recorded which). It is not recorded whose cells these are; they may come from a transplant donor. The CDR3 DNA reads TGTGCCAGCAGCGTAGGATACGGAACCCCCACCCAGTACTTC. This codes for CASSVGYGTPTQYF.